The T cell receptor beta chain described here comes from a study of blood T cell repertoires in COVID-19. Study context: The study drew acute and convalescent COVID-19 samples from the United States, Italy and Spain.

CDR1 is GTSNPN, CDR2 SVGIG, per germline (reference sequence). V lost 0 bases, J lost 7 bases, and 6 bases lay in between. The CDR3 length is 12 residues. Enrollees, roughly 18 to 95 years old, lived in fewer than 25 US areas. Two negative PCRs, clearance, or symptom resolution had been documented for recovered Cohort 3 donors. In the authors' methods: Reference gene primer amplification gave estimated nucleated cell counts. The table came from immunoSEQ multiplex PCR; TCRdb's copy has only in-frame clones and leaves some out. The V and J calls and clone size are taken from that table; D and trimming were inferred from the DNA. This sample carries more than 350,000 clones, more than 80% of them seen once, and the ten largest clones take approximately 1%.

The clonotype was recovered from a young man who had recovered from COVID-19. The sample consisted of PBMCs or T cells enriched from blood (not recorded which). The chain carries TRBV30 and TRBJ2-2; D is undetermined. CDR3 region: CAWSVPVGELFF. CDR3 in DNA: TGTGCCTGGAGTGTACCAGTCGGGGAGCTGTTTTTT.